This TCR beta chain was documented in a study of blood T cell repertoires in COVID-19. In the original processing: Nucleated cell counts were estimated from reference gene primer amplification. Data came from immunoSEQ multiplex PCR; TCRdb stores just in-frame clones and leaves some out. The DNA gave D and trimming, while V, J and clone size come from that table. The table records roughly 350,000 clones, around nine tenths of them present only once. Source material: peripheral blood. The receptor's source is a woman under 30 who had recovered from COVID-19.

This chain's CDR3 is CASSLSLDQPQHF. CDR3 sequence (DNA): TGTGCCAGCAGCTTAAGTTTAGATCAGCCCCAGCATTTT. The V and J genes are TRBV11-2 and TRBJ1-5; D gene ambiguous. Germline CDR1 reads SGHAT; CDR2 reads FQNNGV. With 2 bases removed from V and 5 bases from J, the gap between germline ends came to 7 bases. There are 13 residues in the CDR3.